These 30 T cell receptor beta chains originate from one sample sequenced in a study of blood T cells in healthy people across ages. A second roughly 6 to 12 cycle PCR used barcoded and J-beta primers. TCRdb reprocessed the 5' RACE reads via MiXCR and lists one record per CDR3 protein. The sample contains around 600,000 distinct CDR3 sequences, around 48% of which appear only once. Sequenced: blood. These receptors originate from a man older than 75 in good health.

The chain has TRBV7-2 and TRBJ2-1; perhaps TRBD2 as D (6 bases). Germline V gene lookup returns CDR1 SGHTA and CDR2 FQGNSA. This CDR3 is 14 amino acids long. V was shortened by 5 bases and J by 10 bases, with 18 bases between the two germline ends. CDR3 bases: TGTGCCAGCAGCCCTAACGTGGGGGGAGGAGAGCAGTTCTTC. It yields the protein CASSPNVGGGEQFF.

The J gene is TRBJ2-1, the V gene TRBV4-1; D could derive from TRBD1 or TRBD2 (5 bases each). Germline CDR1 MGHRA, CDR2 YSYEKL. The CDR3 is 16 amino acids. V was shortened by 4 bases and J by 2 bases, with 15 bases between the two germline ends. The CDR3 spells CASSPTPLGAYNEQFF. The CDR3 DNA is TGCGCCAGCAGCCCCACGCCGCTGGGGGCCTACAATGAGCAGTTCTTC.

The chain employs TRBV6-5 and TRBJ2-2; D is uncertain. Deletions cut 1 base from V and 1 base from J, with 4 bases between. The germline V gene has CDR1 MNHEY and CDR2 SVGAGI. CDR3 size: 14 residues. The CDR3 nucleotides are TGTGCCAGCAGTTACTATAGGAACACCGGGGAGCTGTTTTTT. It codes for CASSYYRNTGELFF.

This clonotype was seen at least ten times. The V gene is TRBV6-5, the J gene TRBJ2-3, with D perhaps assigned TRBD1 or TRBD2 (5 bases each). The CDR3 has 15 residues. From germline, CDR1 is MNHEY and CDR2 SVGAGI. The ends were cut back, 7 bases at V and 6 bases at J, with 20 bases in the middle. CDR3 region: CASISLAAGTDTQYF. The CDR3 DNA reads TGTGCCAGCATCTCACTCGCGGCCGGGACGGATACGCAGTATTTT.

This chain joins TRBV29-1 and TRBJ2-4, with D hard to call. V was cut by 4 bases and J by 0 bases, with 7 bases left in between. The CDR3 is made up of 13 amino acids. Germline V CDR1 and CDR2: SQVTM, ANQGSEA. The CDR3 region is CSVVPLAKNIQYF. The CDR3 nucleotides read TGCAGCGTTGTTCCCCTAGCCAAAAACATTCAGTACTTC.

V is TRBV3-1 and J is TRBJ1-2, with D unresolved. The CDR3 runs 15 residues. Germline V gives CDR1 LGHDT, CDR2 YNNKEL (reference sequence). Trimming removed 2 bases from V and 0 bases from J, with 10 bases in between. The DNA for the CDR3 is TGTGCCAGCAGCCAAACGTGGGGTTCTAACTATGGCTACACCTTC. Its protein is CASSQTWGSNYGYTF.

CDR3 sequence (DNA): TGTGCCACCAGCAGAGATATGAACACTGAAGCTTTCTTT. Translated: CATSRDMNTEAFF. The V gene is TRBV15, the J gene TRBJ1-1; no clear D. V dropped 0 bases and J dropped 0 bases, with 2 bases sitting between them. CDR1 is LNHNV and CDR2 is YYDKDF in the germline V gene (reference sequence). The CDR3 consists of 13 residues.

This clonotype was counted only a few times. The gene calls are TRBV4-2 and TRBJ1-5; no clear D gene. The CDR3 contains 13 residues. Trimming stripped 0 bases from V and 10 bases from J, with 10 bases between. Germline assignment: CDR1 LGHNA and CDR2 YNFKEQ. The CDR3 region is CASSQDIGQPQHF. The CDR3 coding sequence is TGTGCCAGCAGCCAAGATATCGGGCAACCCCAGCATTTT.

This clonotype was observed many times. The V gene is TRBV6-6, the J gene TRBJ2-5; D remains unclear. Germline assignment: CDR1 MNHNY and CDR2 SVGAGI (reference sequence). V was pared by 0 bases and J by 7 bases, with 6 bases between. The CDR3 is made up of 12 amino acids. The CDR3 sequence: CASSYSVRTQYF. For the CDR3, the DNA is TGTGCCAGCAGTTACTCAGTGCGGACCCAGTACTTC.

The chain carries TRBV7-9 and TRBJ2-1, with TRBD1 matching 10 bases. V was clipped by 3 bases and J by 2 bases; unmatched bases: 10. The CDR3 has 18 amino acids. Germline values: CDR1 SEHNR, CDR2 FQNEAQ (reference sequence). CDR3 sequence (DNA): TGTGCCAGCAGCTTCAGACAGGGGGCAGGAGTGACCTACAATGAGCAGTTCTTC. It translates to CASSFRQGAGVTYNEQFF.

This clonotype has a handful of counts. The J gene is TRBJ1-1, the V gene TRBV7-2; TRBD1 matches 7 bases. In germline, CDR1 is SGHTA, CDR2 FQGNSA. The CDR3 extends over 15 amino acids. V lost 2 bases and J lost 5; bases outside the gene matches: 8. Here the CDR3 DNA reads TGTGCCAGCAGCTTAAGGGCAGGGGGTGGGACTGAAGCTTTCTTT. Protein sequence: CASSLRAGGGTEAFF.

This clonotype showed up many times. The junction and the germline gene differ at one end; a read error may be behind it. This chain connects TRBV5-1 to TRBJ2-6, with no clear D. CDR1 is SGHRS, CDR2 YFSETQ, per germline. This CDR3 is 15 amino acids long. CDR3 DNA: TGTGCCAGCAGCTTAGACCGGGCCGGGGCCAACGTCCTGACTTTC. Translation: CASSLDRAGANVLTF.

This chain uses TRBV27 with TRBJ2-7, with D perhaps matching TRBD2 (7 bases). This CDR3 is 14 amino acids long. V lost 5 bases and J 6 bases, leaving 17 bases between the germline ends. Germline V gives CDR1 MNHEY, CDR2 SMNVEV (reference sequence). This CDR3 is CASSLSTGRGEQYF. CDR3 nucleotide sequence: TGTGCCAGCAGTCTTAGTACAGGGAGGGGCGAGCAGTACTTC.

The chain links TRBV20-1 to TRBJ2-2; no reliable D call. The CDR3 is 14 residues long. V was trimmed by 5 bases and J by 6 bases, leaving 16 bases between them. Germline V gene data show CDR1 as DFQATT and CDR2 as SNEGSKA (reference sequence). CDR3 bases: TGCAGTGCTCATAGGAGCCTATCTCCCGGGGAGCTGTTTTTT. This gives the protein CSAHRSLSPGELFF.

This clonotype was picked up a small number of times. This chain links TRBV7-2 with TRBJ2-7; TRBD1 matches 9 bases. With 6 bases clipped from V and 5 bases from J, the junction kept 5 bases outside the gene matches. The CDR3 is 13 amino acids. In germline, CDR1 is SGHTA, CDR2 FQGNSA. Here the CDR3 DNA reads TGTGCCAGCAGGTGGACAGGGGACCACGAGCAGTACTTC. It translates to CASRWTGDHEQYF.

V is TRBV28 and J is TRBJ2-1; D may be TRBD2 (5 bases). Looked up from germline, CDR1 is MDHEN and CDR2 is SYDVKM. Trimming took off 5 bases at V and 0 bases at J, with 11 bases between the two ends. The CDR3 is 15 residues long. CDR3 amino acids: CASSSGALSYNEQFF. Here the CDR3 DNA reads TGTGCCAGCAGTAGCGGAGCCCTCTCCTACAATGAGCAGTTCTTC.

The J gene is TRBJ2-5, the V gene TRBV10-3; D remains unclear. Deletions cut 6 bases from V and 4 bases from J, with 12 bases between. CDR1 is ENHRY, CDR2 SYGVKD, per germline. The CDR3 has 13 residues. The CDR3: CAIRASFRETQYF. CDR3 DNA sequence: TGTGCCATCAGGGCGTCCTTTCGAGAGACCCAGTACTTC.

This clonotype was detected only a few times. The V and J genes are TRBV4-3 and TRBJ2-7; D tentatively fits TRBD1 or TRBD2 (5 bases each). CDR1 is LGHNA, CDR2 YSLEER, per germline. This CDR3 region has 17 residues. The V and J ends lost 0 bases and 3 bases respectively, with 18 bases between them. CDR3 sequence (DNA): TGCGCCAGCAGCCAAGAGATAAGAGTAGAGGGGTTCTACGAGCAGTACTTC. Amino acids: CASSQEIRVEGFYEQYF.

The V gene is TRBV15, the J gene TRBJ2-7; D is perhaps TRBD1 (6 bases). The CDR3 has 15 amino acids. Germline lookup yields CDR1 LNHNV and CDR2 YYDKDF (reference sequence). Deletions cut 0 bases from V and 2 bases from J, with 11 bases between. The CDR3 sequence is CATSRDPGTPYEQYF. The DNA of the CDR3 is TGTGCCACCAGCAGAGACCCAGGGACACCCTACGAGCAGTACTTC. Looking up the rest from reference TRBV15 and TRBJ2-7 gives the full variable domain: DAMVIQNPRYQVTQFGKPVTLSCSQTLNHNVMYWYQQKSSQAPKLLFHYYDKDFNNEADTPDNFQSRRPNTSFCFLDIRSPGLGDTAMYLCATSRDPGTPYEQYFGPGTRLTVT.

With regard to this clonotype: At one end the junction does not follow the germline gene, possibly because of a read error. The V call is TRBV25-1, the J call TRBJ1-1, with 8 positions matching TRBD1. From germline, CDR1 is MGHDK and CDR2 SYGVNS. The CDR3 loop spans 15 amino acids. CDR3 loop: CTSRGIGQGGTEAFF. Here the CDR3 DNA reads TGTACCAGCAGGGGGATTGGACAGGGAGGAACTGAAGCTTTCTTT.

This clonotype was seen only a few times. The V gene is TRBV7-3, the J gene TRBJ2-7; D gene unclear. Trimming shortened V by 3 bases and J by 7 bases, and 13 bases separated the two germline ends. The CDR3 is 13 amino acids. Germline assignment: CDR1 SGHTA and CDR2 FQGTGA. The CDR3 DNA sequence: TGTGCCAGCAGCTTGGATTACCAGTGGGAGCAGTACTTC. It encodes CASSLDYQWEQYF.

In the case of this clonotype: A much larger clone differs from this one at a single base, so this may be a read error. This chain connects TRBV6-5 to TRBJ2-7; D assignment may be TRBD1 or TRBD2 (5 bases each). The assigned J gene may be wrong: the sequence end matches TRBJ2-5 better. Germline V gene lookup returns CDR1 MNHEY and CDR2 SVGAGI. The CDR3 loop spans 14 amino acids. The CDR3 loop is CASSDSRGVETQYF. The CDR3 coding sequence is TGTGCCAGCAGTGACTCGAGAGGGGTGGAGACCCAGTACTTC.

This clonotype was observed a handful of times. The CDR3 loop reads CAISESTLTGTYEQYF. DNA of the CDR3: TGTGCCATCAGTGAGTCGACCCTGACAGGGACCTACGAGCAGTACTTC. This chain links TRBV10-3 with TRBJ2-7, with 7 bases identical to TRBD1. The CDR3 extends over 16 amino acids. Looked up from germline, CDR1 is ENHRY and CDR2 is SYGVKD. J lost 2 bases, V lost 0 bases, and 7 bases had no gene match.

The gene calls are TRBV7-2 and TRBJ1-4; the match to TRBD1 covers 8 bases. There are 16 residues in the CDR3. With 5 bases clipped from V and 7 bases from J, the junction kept 12 bases outside the gene matches. Germline loops: CDR1 SGHTA, CDR2 FQGNSA. CDR3 region: CASSQGAETRPEKLFF. CDR3 nucleotides: TGTGCCAGCAGCCAGGGGGCGGAAACCAGGCCTGAAAAACTGTTTTTT.

This clonotype appeared a few times. The chain has TRBV7-9 and TRBJ2-5; D uncertain. The assigned J gene may be wrong: the sequence end matches TRBJ2-7 better. The CDR3 loop spans 13 amino acids. Germline values: CDR1 SEHNR, CDR2 FQNEAQ (reference sequence). The CDR3 loop is CASSVSALPEQYF. The CDR3 DNA reads TGTGCCAGCAGCGTTTCCGCCTTACCCGAGCAGTACTTC.

On this clonotype itself: The junction does not match germline at one end; this may be a read error. The chain links TRBV6-5 to TRBJ1-2, with D perhaps matching TRBD1 (6 bases). The germline V gene encodes CDR1 MNHEY and CDR2 SVGAGI. The CDR3 sequence is 16 residues long. CDR3 region: CASIRRAGETVYGHTF. The DNA for the CDR3 is TGTGCCAGCATCAGGCGGGCAGGGGAGACCGTCTATGGCCACACCTTC.

The chain has TRBV12-3 or TRBV12-4 and TRBJ2-1; D assignment may be TRBD1 or TRBD2 (5 bases each). Trimming stripped 6 bases from V and 6 bases from J, with 12 bases between. This CDR3 contains 13 residues. The DNA of the CDR3 is TGTGCCAGCAGACCCGGGGCCTCCAATGAGCAGTTCTTC. Translated, it gives CASRPGASNEQFF.

As to this clonotype: A much larger clonotype is one base distant, so this may be a read error. In DNA form, the CDR3 reads TGTGCCAGCGGTGGCTTGGCTTCTAGCACAGATACGCAGTATTTT. It encodes CASGGLASSTDTQYF. The J gene is TRBJ2-3, the V gene TRBV6-6, with D unresolved. The CDR3 is made up of 15 amino acids. In germline, CDR1 is MNHNY, CDR2 SVGAGI (reference sequence). V was trimmed by 8 bases and J by 0 bases, leaving 15 bases between them.

This clonotype was seen a single time. The junction differs from germline at one of its ends, possibly a read error. The V and J genes are TRBV20-1 and TRBJ2-1; D ambiguous. CDR3 length: 12 amino acids. The germline V gene encodes CDR1 DFQATT and CDR2 SNEGSKA (reference sequence). For the CDR3, the DNA is TGCAGTGCTGATAAGCGATACAATGAACAGTTCTTC. It translates to CSADKRYNEQFF.

The chain is built from TRBV5-1 and TRBJ2-3; 7 bases fit TRBD1. The CDR3 length is 16 residues. CDR1 is SGHRS and CDR2 is YFSETQ in the germline V gene. Unmatched junction bases numbered 8, after V lost 3 bases and J lost 1 base. CDR3 bases: TGCGCCAGCAGCTCGATACAGGGGTCAGGCACAGATACGCAGTATTTT. Protein sequence: CASSSIQGSGTDTQYF.